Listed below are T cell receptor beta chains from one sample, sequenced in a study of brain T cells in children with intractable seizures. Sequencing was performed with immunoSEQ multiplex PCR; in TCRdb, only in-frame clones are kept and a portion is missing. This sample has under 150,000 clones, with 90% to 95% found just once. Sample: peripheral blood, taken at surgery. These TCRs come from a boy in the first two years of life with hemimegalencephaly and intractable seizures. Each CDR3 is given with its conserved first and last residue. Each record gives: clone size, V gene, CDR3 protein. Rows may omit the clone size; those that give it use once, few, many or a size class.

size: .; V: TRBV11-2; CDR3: CASSLEGAGSYEQYF
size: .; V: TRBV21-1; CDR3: CASIQITGTHEQYF
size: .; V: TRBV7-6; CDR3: CASSSRLAGRKETQYF
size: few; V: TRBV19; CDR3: CASSPDYRGWGSKETQYF
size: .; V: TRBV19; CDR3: CASSIVLASGSFKNEQFF
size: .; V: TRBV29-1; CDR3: CSVPNLAGPYEQYF
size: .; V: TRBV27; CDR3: CASRAKAPSTNEKLFF
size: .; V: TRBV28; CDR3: CATGDHQPQHF
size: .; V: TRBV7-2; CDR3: CASSPTRETQYF
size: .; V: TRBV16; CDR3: CASSLNTDQPQHF
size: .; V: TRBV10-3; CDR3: CAISNGLAASYNEQFF
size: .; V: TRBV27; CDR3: CASSYGAEAFF
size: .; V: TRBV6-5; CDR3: CATDAWDANYGYTF
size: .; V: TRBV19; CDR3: CASRDGTGQYF
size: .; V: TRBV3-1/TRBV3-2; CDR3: CASSPQRGGRNTEAFF
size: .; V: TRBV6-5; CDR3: CASSSGQGNTQYF
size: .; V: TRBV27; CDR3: CASSLQGPSPLHF
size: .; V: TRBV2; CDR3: CASSEEVTSNEQFF
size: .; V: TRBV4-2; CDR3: CASSQRGSYPYNEQFF
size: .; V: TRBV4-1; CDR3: CASSPREASYGYTF
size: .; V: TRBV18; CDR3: CASSPRGASYNEQFF
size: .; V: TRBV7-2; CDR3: CASSPSPDRDLNGYTF
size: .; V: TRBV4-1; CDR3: CASSHPPAGGVGEQYF
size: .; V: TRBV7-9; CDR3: CASSETRGAKNIQYF
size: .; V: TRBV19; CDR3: CATSSHRGSYEQYF
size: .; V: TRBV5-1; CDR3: CASRRGTGANVLTF
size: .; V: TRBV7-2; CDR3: CASSPLAHEQFF
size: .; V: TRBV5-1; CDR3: CASSLVDEQFF
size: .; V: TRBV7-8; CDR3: CASSFGLAGSSSYNEQFF
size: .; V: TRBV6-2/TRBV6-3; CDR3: CASSFGYSNQPQHF
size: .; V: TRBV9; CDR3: CASSVGGVADTQYF
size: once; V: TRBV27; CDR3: CASSPQYNEQFF
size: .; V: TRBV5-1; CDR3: CASSLGGSSYNEQFF
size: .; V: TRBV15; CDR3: CATSGSTRAADNEQFF
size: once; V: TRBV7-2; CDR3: CASSISPSSYNEQFF
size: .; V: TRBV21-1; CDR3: CASNPGQPNTEAFF
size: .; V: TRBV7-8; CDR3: CASSFVAGTGYEQYF
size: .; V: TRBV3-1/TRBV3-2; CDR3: CASSLGFSRSEQYF
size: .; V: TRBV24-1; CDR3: CATSDTDRGRGTEAFF
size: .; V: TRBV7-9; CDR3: CASSHQHREQFF
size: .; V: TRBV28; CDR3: CASIAGNTIYF
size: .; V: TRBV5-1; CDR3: CASSLGSVISTDTQYF
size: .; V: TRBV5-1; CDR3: CASSLVRQRYNEQFF
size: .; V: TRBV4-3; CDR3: CASSHDLFYEQYF
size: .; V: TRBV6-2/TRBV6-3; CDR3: CASSYSRTSGYNEQFF
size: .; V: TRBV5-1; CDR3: CASSLIAGEGSYEQYF
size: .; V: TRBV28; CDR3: CASRTTGGSGYYEQYF
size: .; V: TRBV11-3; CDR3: CASSRDRGGTGELFF
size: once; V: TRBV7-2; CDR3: CASSLTSGRSPGELFF
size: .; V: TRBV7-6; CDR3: CASSLLAGYTDTQYF
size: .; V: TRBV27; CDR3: CASRSLTYNEQFF
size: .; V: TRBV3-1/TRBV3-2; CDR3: CASSHPRTPASF
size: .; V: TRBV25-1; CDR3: CASSVLAGGAGELFF
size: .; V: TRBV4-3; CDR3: CASSQDGLFAGAFF
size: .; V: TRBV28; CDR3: CASSLSVVTSGRKYF
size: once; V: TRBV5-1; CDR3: CASSGQGATGELFF